These 32 T cell receptor beta chains came from one sample sequenced in a study of patients and donors after allogeneic stem cell transplantation. TCRdb fed the RT-PCR reads into MiXCR, producing one record per CDR3 protein. This sample has hundreds of thousands of distinct CDR3 sequences, with 35% to 45% found just once. Sequenced: blood, either unsorted or a sorted T cell fraction (not recorded which). These receptors were obtained from a human donor who was either an allogeneic HSCT recipient or a stem cell or donor lymphocyte infusion donor (not recorded which). It is not recorded whose cells these are; they may come from a transplant donor.

CDR3 sequence: CASSQFPGQDSGGLAKNIQYF. CDR3 DNA sequence: TGCGCCAGCAGCCAGTTTCCGGGACAGGATAGCGGGGGCCTAGCCAAAAACATTCAGTACTTC. The chain has TRBV4-1 and TRBJ2-4; perhaps TRBD2 as D (9 bases). Germline loops: CDR1 MGHRA, CDR2 YSYEKL. The V end was cut by 3 bases, the J end by 0 bases, with 27 bases between. The CDR3 spans 21 residues.

In its sample, this clonotype was seen a few times. This chain joins TRBV3-1 and TRBJ2-3, with D perhaps matching TRBD1 (6 bases). Germline V gene sequence: CDR1 LGHDT, CDR2 YNNKEL (reference sequence). Trimming pared 2 bases from V and 2 bases from J, leaving 17 bases between. The CDR3 spans 17 residues. CDR3 sequence reads: CASSQWSGAPPTDTQYF. For the CDR3, the DNA is TGTGCCAGCAGCCAATGGTCAGGGGCTCCGCCCACAGATACGCAGTATTTT.

The rearrangement uses TRBV7-6 and TRBJ1-3; D gene uncertain. V was cut by 1 base and J by 0 bases, with 10 bases left in between. The CDR3 contains 16 residues. CDR1 is SGHVS and CDR2 is FNYEAQ in the germline V gene. The CDR3 DNA is TGTGCCAGCAGCTTAGGAGCGACTAGCTCTGGAAACACCATATATTTT. Its translation is CASSLGATSSGNTIYF.

In this sample, this clonotype turned up many times. The chain joins TRBV7-9 to TRBJ1-2, with D perhaps TRBD1 (5 bases). This CDR3 has 14 amino acids. Deletions cut 2 bases from V and 5 bases from J, with 12 bases between. CDR1 SEHNR and CDR2 FQNEAQ come from the germline V gene (reference sequence). This CDR3 reads CASSLSGGPYGYTF. The CDR3 nucleotides are TGTGCCAGCAGCTTATCCGGGGGACCATATGGCTACACCTTC.

This clonotype has only a few counts. V usage is TRBV20-1 and J usage is TRBJ1-6; D call uncertain. The CDR3 spans 12 residues. Germline CDR1 DFQATT, CDR2 SNEGSKA (reference sequence). V was shortened by 6 bases and J by 10 bases, with 13 bases between the two germline ends. CDR3 amino acids: CSATTLYSPLHF. The CDR3 nucleotides read TGCAGTGCCACAACGTTGTACTCACCCCTCCACTTT.

The chain has TRBV27 and TRBJ1-4; D is ambiguous. Trimming cost V 5 bases and J 4 bases, with 11 bases left between them. Germline V gene lookup returns CDR1 MNHEY and CDR2 SMNVEV (reference sequence). CDR3 length: 14 residues. CDR3: CASSPLADNEKLFF. CDR3 bases: TGTGCCAGCAGTCCCCTGGCCGATAATGAAAAACTGTTTTTT.

This sequence joins TRBV6-5 and TRBJ2-3; 8 positions agree with TRBD2. The V and J ends lost 3 bases and 5 bases, in that order; junction bases with no gene match: 7. Germline-derived CDR1 and CDR2 are MNHEY and SVGAGI. This CDR3 spans 15 amino acids. This chain's CDR3 is CASSYRAGGQDTQYF. As DNA, the CDR3 is TGTGCCAGCAGTTATAGGGCGGGGGGCCAAGATACGCAGTATTTT.

The CDR3 nucleotides are TGCGCCAGCAGCTTGGCCCCCAGCGGTGGCTACACCTTC. Protein sequence: CASSLAPSGGYTF. The chain combines TRBV5-1 with TRBJ1-2; D not resolved. The V end lost 0 bases, the J end lost 7 bases, and 10 bases lay between the germline ends. Germline values: CDR1 SGHRS, CDR2 YFSETQ. The CDR3 is made up of 13 amino acids.

The chain combines TRBV18 with TRBJ1-3, with D hard to call. CDR1 is KGHSH, CDR2 LQKENI, per germline. Trimming shortened V by 3 bases and J by 0 bases, and 12 bases separated the two germline ends. CDR3 length: 16 residues. The CDR3 loop reads CASSPQEGSSGNTIYF. The CDR3 DNA follows: TGTGCCAGCTCACCTCAGGAGGGAAGCTCTGGAAACACCATATATTTT.

The CDR3, as DNA: TGTGCCAGCAGCCGTGACTTCTTAGACTGGAGCACCATATATTTT. This encodes CASSRDFLDWSTIYF. The V gene is TRBV7-9, the J gene TRBJ1-3, with D unresolved. CDR3 length: 15 amino acids. V gave up 5 bases and J gave up 9 bases, with 20 bases separating them. Germline V gives CDR1 SEHNR, CDR2 FQNEAQ (reference sequence).

Only a few counts were recorded for this clonotype. This rearrangement joins TRBV29-1 to TRBJ1-1, with D perhaps matching TRBD1 (6 bases). The germline gives CDR1 SQVTM, CDR2 ANQGSEA. Deletions cut 7 bases from V and 6 bases from J, with 15 bases between. This CDR3 has 12 residues. As DNA, the CDR3 is TGCAGCGGTGGACAGCTCAGAGCTGAAGCTTTCTTT. Translation gives CSGGQLRAEAFF. Drawing the rest from reference TRBV29-1 and TRBJ1-1, the complete variable domain is SAVISQKPSRDICQRGTSLTIQCQVDSQVTMMFWYRQQPGQSLTLIATANQGSEATYESGFVIDKFPISRPNLTFSTLTVSNMSPEDSSIYLCSGGQLRAEAFFGQGTRLTVV.

V gene TRBV9 combines with J gene TRBJ1-1; no clear D. Trimming left V 3 bases short and J 0 bases short, with 12 bases between. The CDR3 runs 15 residues. From germline, CDR1 is SGDLS and CDR2 YYNGEE. DNA of the CDR3: TGTGCCAGCAGCGCCCAAGTATCCCTGAACACTGAAGCTTTCTTT. Translated, it gives CASSAQVSLNTEAFF.

In its sample, this clonotype was seen a few times. The genes are TRBV5-1 and TRBJ2-2; no firm D call. The germline V gene encodes CDR1 SGHRS and CDR2 YFSETQ. The V gene lost 0 bases and the J gene lost 3 bases, with 9 bases spanning the gap. This CDR3 has 15 residues. In DNA form, the CDR3 reads TGCGCCAGCAGCTTGGTTGCGTTAGACACCGGGGAGCTGTTTTTT. Encoded protein: CASSLVALDTGELFF.

This clonotype occurred a few times. This chain links TRBV15 with TRBJ1-2; TRBD1 aligns across 10 bases. The CDR3 is 13 residues long. CDR1 is LNHNV, CDR2 YYDKDF, per germline (reference sequence). With V trimmed by 1 base and J by 7 bases, 0 bases remained unmatched. CDR3 sequence: CATSRGQGAGYTF. DNA for the CDR3: TGTGCCACCAGCAGAGGACAGGGGGCTGGCTACACCTTC.

V is TRBV12-3 or TRBV12-4 and J is TRBJ1-1; TRBD1 aligns across 7 bases. The CDR3 covers 13 residues. With V trimmed by 6 bases and J by 5 bases, 6 bases remained unmatched. In DNA, the CDR3 is TGTGCCAGCAGGACCACAGGGGTTACTGAAGCTTTCTTT. Translating it yields CASRTTGVTEAFF.

This clonotype showed up just a few times. The chain links TRBV6-1 to TRBJ2-2; unclear D gene. The CDR3 length is 11 residues. V was cut by 6 bases and J by 6 bases, with 5 bases left in between. Germline lookup yields CDR1 MNHNS and CDR2 SASEGT. CDR3 protein: CASRRAGELFF. In DNA, the CDR3 is TGTGCCAGCAGGCGTGCCGGGGAGCTGTTTTTT.

The chain employs TRBV15 and TRBJ1-5; D is perhaps TRBD1 (6 bases). Per germline, CDR1 LNHNV and CDR2 YYDKDF (reference sequence). V dropped 0 bases and J dropped 6 bases, with 15 bases sitting between them. The CDR3 spans 16 residues. CDR3 DNA: TGTGCCACCAGCAGAGATTTTGGGGGGCGAGGTCAGCCCCAGCATTTT. Amino acid sequence: CATSRDFGGRGQPQHF.

This chain joins TRBV28 and TRBJ1-5; D is undetermined. Looked up from germline, CDR1 is MDHEN and CDR2 is SYDVKM. The V and J ends lost 5 bases and 10 bases respectively, with 27 bases between them. The CDR3 has 17 amino acids. DNA of the CDR3: TGTGCCAGCAGTCAGAGGGCCAGTCCCGTTTCTCACAGCCCCCAGCATTTT. This sequence encodes CASSQRASPVSHSPQHF.

This clonotype occurred a few times. The rearrangement joins TRBV28 to TRBJ1-1, with D hard to call. The germline V gene encodes CDR1 MDHEN and CDR2 SYDVKM. V lost 3 bases and J 4 bases, leaving 12 bases between the germline ends. The CDR3 sequence is 14 residues long. The CDR3 DNA sequence: TGTGCCAGCAGTTTCCTTAGACCAGGCACTGAAGCTTTCTTT. It translates to CASSFLRPGTEAFF.

The J gene is TRBJ1-2, the V gene TRBV5-6; 9 bases are shared with TRBD1. J lost 4 bases, V lost 5 bases, and 6 bases had no gene match. The CDR3 is 14 amino acids. Germline assignment: CDR1 SGHDT and CDR2 YYEEEE. CDR3 sequence: CASSWDRVLYGYTF. The CDR3 DNA sequence: TGTGCCAGCAGTTGGGACAGGGTCCTCTATGGCTACACCTTC. Variable domain in full (rest from reference TRBV5-6 and TRBJ1-2): DAGVTQSPTHLIKTRGQQVTLRCSPKSGHDTVSWYQQALGQGPQFIFQYYEEEERQRGNFPDRFSGHQFPNYSSELNVNALLLGDSALYLCASSWDRVLYGYTFGSGTRLTVV.

This rearrangement joins TRBV5-6 to TRBJ1-6; D is unresolved. The CDR3 loop spans 12 amino acids. Deletions cut 2 bases from V and 8 bases from J, with 5 bases between. The germline CDR1 and CDR2 sequences are SGHDT and YYEEEE. CDR3 bases: TGTGCCAGCAGCTTTCGGGATTCACCCCTCCACTTT. It translates to CASSFRDSPLHF.

The J gene is TRBJ1-5, the V gene TRBV20-1; 8 positions match TRBD1. V was pared by 3 bases and J by 5 bases, with 6 bases of the junction left unmatched. The germline gives CDR1 DFQATT, CDR2 SNEGSKA (reference sequence). There are 14 residues in the CDR3. The CDR3 here is CSARGDRGYQPQHF. Here the CDR3 DNA reads TGCAGTGCTAGGGGTGACAGGGGTTATCAGCCCCAGCATTTT.

In its sample, this clonotype was seen a few times. The chain employs TRBV24-1 and TRBJ1-5; 11 bases are a match to TRBD1. CDR3 length equals 15 residues. The trim removed 4 bases at V and 5 bases at J, leaving 3 bases unmatched. CDR1 is KGHDR and CDR2 is SFDVKD in the germline V gene. The CDR3 DNA reads TGTGCCACCAGTGACTCGGACAGGGGGCATCAGCCCCAGCATTTT. This codes for CATSDSDRGHQPQHF.

The chain couples TRBV2 to TRBJ2-2; the D is unclear. In germline, CDR1 is SNHLY, CDR2 FYNNEI. With 4 bases removed from V and 4 bases from J, the gap between germline ends came to 10 bases. This CDR3 comprises 14 residues. The CDR3 region has the DNA TGTGCCAGCAGTGGCGTACAGTTCACCGGGGAGCTGTTTTTT. Protein product: CASSGVQFTGELFF.

This rearrangement joins TRBV7-9 to TRBJ2-3, with D possibly TRBD1 on 6 matching bases. Trimming shortened V by 3 bases and J by 2 bases, and 12 bases separated the two germline ends. The germline gives CDR1 SEHNR, CDR2 FQNEAQ (reference sequence). The CDR3 is 15 amino acids. This chain's CDR3 is CASSFLQGTTDTQYF. The CDR3 DNA reads as TGTGCCAGCAGCTTCCTCCAGGGGACCACAGATACGCAGTATTTT.

This clonotype was picked up one time. V is TRBV20-1 and J is TRBJ1-6; tentative D call: TRBD1 (5 bases). Germline-derived CDR1 and CDR2 are DFQATT and SNEGSKA (reference sequence). CDR3 size: 14 residues. V was shortened by 3 bases and J by 6 bases, with 12 bases between the two germline ends. In DNA form, the CDR3 reads TGCAGTGCTAGCTTCAGGGTTGGTAATTCACCCCTCCACTTT. It yields the protein CSASFRVGNSPLHF.

This chain joins TRBV29-1 and TRBJ2-7; D is ambiguous. From germline, CDR1 is SQVTM and CDR2 ANQGSEA. Between the trimmed V and J ends, which lost 6 bases and 4 bases, there was a span of 16 bases. This CDR3 has 13 amino acids. The CDR3 spells CSVLVRHSYEQYF. The CDR3 bases are TGCAGCGTCTTAGTCCGCCACTCATACGAGCAGTACTTC.

In DNA form, the CDR3 reads TGCAGTGCTAGGAGCTCCTATAATTCACCCCTCCACTTT. This encodes CSARSSYNSPLHF. The chain joins TRBV20-1 to TRBJ1-6; no definite D call. The CDR3 is made up of 13 amino acids. The V end was cut by 3 bases, the J end by 0 bases, with 3 bases between. Germline CDR1 reads DFQATT; CDR2 reads SNEGSKA (reference sequence).

This sequence joins TRBV12-3 or TRBV12-4 and TRBJ1-1; possible D gene TRBD1, 5 bases. Trimming removed 3 bases from V and 0 bases from J, with 14 bases in between. The CDR3 spans 16 residues. The DNA for the CDR3 is TGTGCCAGCAGTTTCAGGCAGGGCCTCATGAACACTGAAGCTTTCTTT. Its protein is CASSFRQGLMNTEAFF.

The rearrangement joins TRBV4-3 to TRBJ2-1; 8 bases line up with TRBD2. Germline assignment: CDR1 LGHNA and CDR2 YSLEER. V lost 3 bases to trimming and J lost 10 bases; unmatched junction nucleotides: 11. This CDR3 spans 15 amino acids. As DNA, the CDR3 is TGCGCCAGCAGCCAGCGGATAGCGGGGACAAAAGAGCAGTTCTTC. Its protein is CASSQRIAGTKEQFF.

In the case of this clonotype: It is unclear where the CDR3 begins or ends on the DNA, so no DNA is shown, and the CDR3 is as TCRdb lists it. The chain is built from TRBV3-1 and TRBJ1-1; the table assigns TRBD1, which was not confirmed against the DNA. Germline V gene data show CDR1 as LGHDT and CDR2 as YNNKEL (reference sequence). The CDR3 has 15 residues if both end residues are counted. The CDR3 spells CASAWAGGAGTEAFF.

This clonotype was observed a few times. The V gene is TRBV4-2, the J gene TRBJ2-7; 12 bases are shared with TRBD2. V shed 0 bases and J 3 bases; nucleotides not matched to a gene: 3. Germline V gene lookup returns CDR1 LGHNA and CDR2 YNFKEQ. The length of the CDR3 is 16 residues. The CDR3 nucleotides read TGTGCCAGCAGCCAAGATCTAGCGGGGGGGCTCTACGAGCAGTACTTC. Residues: CASSQDLAGGLYEQYF.